This TCR beta chain was captured by sequencing in a study of identical twins. Points from the study as a whole: Beta clonotypes that were abundant in cord blood contained fewer insertions, a pattern absent from memory repertoires.

Note on this clonotype: Antigen unknown.

V dropped 1 base and J dropped 6 bases, with 18 bases sitting between them. CDR1 and CDR2 from the germline V gene are DFQATT and SNEGSKA (reference sequence). The length of the CDR3 is 16 residues. TCRdb used MiXCR to reprocess the 5' RACE reads, holding one entry per CDR3 protein. Of about 240,000 distinct CDR3 sequences listed, 10% to 15% are singletons. Another study also made use of these data, one on yellow fever vaccine responses in identical twins.

The chain couples TRBV20-1 to TRBJ2-2; D may be TRBD1 (6 bases). Sequenced: memory (CD45RO+) T cells sorted from blood. This sequence was found in a woman between 18 and 29 years old in good health. In nucleotides, the CDR3 is TGCAGTGCTAGAGTGGGGGCACCCCTCGCCGCCGGGGAGCTGTTTTTT. Amino acid sequence: CSARVGAPLAAGELFF.